This passage covers 25 T cell receptor beta chains from one sample sequenced in a study of monozygotic twins with inflammatory bowel disease. TCRdb reprocessed the 5' RACE reads and keeps a single row for each CDR3 protein, giving no DNA. Its clone listing holds about 450,000 distinct CDR3 sequences. Sequenced material: blood. The receptors were sampled from a human donor with ulcerative colitis or Crohn's disease, or a healthy co-twin of an affected twin (not recorded which).

V is TRBV7-3 and J is TRBJ2-3. The CDR3 consists of 15 residues. Germline V gene data show CDR1 as SGHTA and CDR2 as FQGTGA. CDR3 region: CASSLSNSLTDTQYF.

The gene calls are TRBV24-1 and TRBJ1-4. CDR1 and CDR2 (germline): KGHDR, SFDVKD. CDR3 size: 11 residues. CDR3: CATSEGEKLFF.

The rearrangement uses TRBV6-1 and TRBJ2-5; the D call of TRBD1 rests on TCRdb alone, since no DNA is present to check it. This CDR3 is built from 14 residues. The germline CDR1 and CDR2 sequences are MNHNS and SASEGT. CDR3 sequence reads: CASRQPGGRETQYF.

The chain's CDR3 is CASSLSQPGAYEQYF. This chain links TRBV5-1 with TRBJ2-7; the TCRdb call, TRBD1, lacks DNA for checking. From germline, CDR1 is SGHRS and CDR2 YFSETQ. CDR3 length: 15 amino acids. The full variable domain, with the rest looked up from reference TRBV5-1 and TRBJ2-7, is KAGVTQTPRYLIKTRGQQVTLSCSPISGHRSVSWYQQTPGQGLQFLFEYFSETQRNKGNFPGRFSGRQFSNSRSEMNVSTLELGDSALYLCASSLSQPGAYEQYFGPGTRLTVT.

The rearrangement links TRBV29-1 to TRBJ2-6; TCRdb returns TRBD1, unconfirmable since there is no DNA. The CDR3 extends over 16 amino acids. The V gene's germline CDR1 is SQVTM and CDR2 ANQGSEA. This CDR3 is CSVEWTGGYGANVLTF. Full variable domain (rest looked up from reference TRBV29-1 and TRBJ2-6): SAVISQKPSRDICQRGTSLTIQCQVDSQVTMMFWYRQQPGQSLTLIATANQGSEATYESGFVIDKFPISRPNLTFSTLTVSNMSPEDSSIYLCSVEWTGGYGANVLTFGAGSRLTVL.

The V and J genes are TRBV7-9 and TRBJ2-7; absent DNA, TCRdb's TRBD1 call cannot be checked. CDR3 size: 14 residues. CDR1 is SEHNR, CDR2 FQNEAQ, per germline (reference sequence). This CDR3 is CASSFGDGAYEQYF.

This sequence joins TRBV27 and TRBJ1-5; absent DNA, TCRdb's TRBD1 call cannot be checked. CDR1 is MNHEY and CDR2 is SMNVEV in the germline V gene (reference sequence). The CDR3 loop spans 15 amino acids. The CDR3 is CASSFKTGSNQPQHF.

V is TRBV10-3 and J is TRBJ1-2; TCRdb lists TRBD1, though no DNA is available to test this call. The CDR3 runs to 15 residues. The germline V gene encodes CDR1 ENHRY and CDR2 SYGVKD. The CDR3 sequence: CAISPGLSRNYGYTF.

The chain links TRBV5-1 to TRBJ1-2; the TCRdb D gene call, TRBD1, has no DNA to confirm it. There are 16 residues in the CDR3. CDR1 and CDR2 from the germline V gene are SGHRS and YFSETQ. CDR3 residues: CASSVTGTVANYGYTF.

This rearrangement joins TRBV20-1 to TRBJ1-1; the TCRdb D gene call, TRBD1, has no DNA to confirm it. CDR3 size: 15 residues. Germline V gives CDR1 DFQATT, CDR2 SNEGSKA (reference sequence). This CDR3 is CSALPDRAGYTEAFF.

This chain joins TRBV6-1 and TRBJ1-5; TCRdb calls TRBD1, which cannot be checked without DNA. The CDR3 length is 12 residues. The germline gives CDR1 MNHNS, CDR2 SASEGT. CDR3: CASGWAGEPQHF.

This sequence joins TRBV7-8 and TRBJ2-5; TCRdb's assignment of TRBD1 cannot be checked, as there is no DNA. The CDR3 loop spans 16 amino acids. Germline lookup yields CDR1 SGHVS and CDR2 FQNEAQ. This CDR3 reads CASSPLRAAIMGTQYF.

The chain uses TRBV7-9 and TRBJ2-1. The CDR3 runs to 14 residues. Germline CDR1 is SEHNR and CDR2 is FQNEAQ (reference sequence). This CDR3 is CASSYMSSYNEQFF.

This chain joins TRBV19 and TRBJ2-1; the TCRdb D gene call, TRBD1, has no DNA to confirm it. This CDR3 has 16 amino acids. Germline CDR1 LNHDA, CDR2 SQIVND (reference sequence). The CDR3 is CASSLTRDSLYNEQFF.

The chain is built from TRBV19 and TRBJ1-2; TCRdb's D gene call, TRBD1, goes unchecked for lack of DNA. The CDR3 contains 15 residues. Germline V gene data show CDR1 as LNHDA and CDR2 as SQIVND (reference sequence). CDR3: CASHASGTGNYGYTF.

The chain joins TRBV6-2 or TRBV6-3 to TRBJ1-1. Germline-derived CDR1 and CDR2 are MNHEY and SVGEGT. CDR3 length: 14 amino acids. CDR3 in amino acids: CARRKDRLSTEAFF.

This chain uses TRBV20-1 with TRBJ2-1. CDR1 is DFQATT, CDR2 SNEGSKA, per germline (reference sequence). CDR3 length: 13 residues. The CDR3 is CSLKGRAYNEQFF.

The J gene is TRBJ2-1, the V gene TRBV20-1; lacking DNA, the TRBD2 call made by TCRdb goes unchecked. The CDR3 extends over 16 amino acids. Germline V gives CDR1 DFQATT, CDR2 SNEGSKA (reference sequence). The CDR3 is CSARDGAGGMYNEQFF.

The rearrangement links TRBV5-1 to TRBJ2-5; TCRdb returns TRBD1, unconfirmable since there is no DNA. The CDR3 loop spans 15 amino acids. Germline V gene data show CDR1 as SGHRS and CDR2 as YFSETQ. CDR3 sequence: CASSLGQGRGETQYF.

The chain links TRBV27 to TRBJ2-1. This CDR3 has 13 residues. Germline V lookup: CDR1 MNHEY, CDR2 SMNVEV (reference sequence). The CDR3: CASTPTASNEQFF.

This CDR3 reads CASRKGQGHNQPQHF. The chain couples TRBV6-5 to TRBJ1-5; TCRdb designates TRBD1, a call that cannot be tested without DNA. This CDR3 has 15 amino acids. CDR1 and CDR2 from the germline V gene are MNHEY and SVGAGI.

J is TRBJ2-2 and V is TRBV20-1. Germline CDR1 DFQATT, CDR2 SNEGSKA (reference sequence). CDR3 length: 15 residues. The CDR3 spells CSARRGFANTGELFF.

The V gene is TRBV21-1, the J gene TRBJ1-3. TRBV21-1 corresponds to a pseudogene. This CDR3 is 15 amino acids long. The CDR3 here is CASSRVRHQGNTIYF.

The chain combines TRBV11-2 with TRBJ1-1; TCRdb calls TRBD1, which cannot be checked without DNA. This CDR3 spans 12 amino acids. CDR1 and CDR2 (germline): SGHAT, FQNNGV. CDR3 sequence: CASSFGRSKAFF.

The chain joins TRBV6-1 to TRBJ1-5; TCRdb selects TRBD1, and the lack of DNA leaves this call unchecked. CDR1 MNHNS and CDR2 SASEGT come from the germline V gene. The CDR3 loop spans 13 amino acids. The CDR3 loop reads CASSEGRSGPQHF.